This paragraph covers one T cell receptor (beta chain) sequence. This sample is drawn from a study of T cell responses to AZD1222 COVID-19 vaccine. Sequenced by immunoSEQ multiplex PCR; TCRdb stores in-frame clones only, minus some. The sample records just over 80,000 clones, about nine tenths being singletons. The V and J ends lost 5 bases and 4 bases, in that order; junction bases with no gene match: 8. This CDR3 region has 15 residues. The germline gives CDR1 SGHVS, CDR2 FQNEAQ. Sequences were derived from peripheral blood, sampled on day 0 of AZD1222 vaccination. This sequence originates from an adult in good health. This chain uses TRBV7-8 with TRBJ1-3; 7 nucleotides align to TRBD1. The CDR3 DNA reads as TGTGCCAGCAGCACGGAGACAGGGTGGGGAAACACCATATATTTT. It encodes CASSTETGWGNTIYF.